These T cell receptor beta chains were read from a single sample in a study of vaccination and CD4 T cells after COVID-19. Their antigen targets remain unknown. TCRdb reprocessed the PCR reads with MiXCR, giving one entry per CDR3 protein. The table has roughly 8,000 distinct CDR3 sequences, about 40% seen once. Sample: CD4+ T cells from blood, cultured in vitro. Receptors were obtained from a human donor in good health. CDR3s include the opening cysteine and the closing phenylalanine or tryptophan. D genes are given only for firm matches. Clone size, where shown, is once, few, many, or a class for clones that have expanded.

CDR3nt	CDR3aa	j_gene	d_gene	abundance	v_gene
TGTGCCATCCGTCGAGAAGGACAGAACAATGAGCAGTTCTTC	CAIRREGQNNEQFF	TRBJ2-1	-	-	TRBV10-3
TGCAGTGCTAAAGGCCTAGCGGGGGGTTTTCACGAGCAGTACTTC	CSAKGLAGGFHEQYF	TRBJ2-7	TRBD2	once	TRBV20-1
TGTGCCAGCACCTCCGGGACAGGGGGCTCGAACACTGAAGCTTTCTTT	CASTSGTGGSNTEAFF	TRBJ1-1	TRBD1	-	TRBV27
TGTGCCAGCAGTTTAGCGACAGTCCAAGAGACCCAGTACTTC	CASSLATVQETQYF	TRBJ2-5	-	few	TRBV12-3/TRBV12-4
TGTGCCAGCAGTTCCGATAAACTCCGGGGAAGTGGGGTCTATGGCTACACCTTC	CASSSDKLRGSGVYGYTF	TRBJ1-2	-	-	TRBV6-5
TGTGCCAGCAGCCAACTAAACACTGAAGCTTTCTTT	CASSQLNTEAFF	TRBJ1-1	-	-	TRBV3-1
TGTGCCAGTAGTATGGGGTCGACAGGCAGTGGGCCCCAGCATTTT	CASSMGSTGSGPQHF	TRBJ1-5	-	-	TRBV19
TGTGCCAGCAGTGACAGCCTGAACACTGAAGCTTTCTTT	CASSDSLNTEAFF	TRBJ1-1	-	-	TRBV25-1
TGTGCCAGCAGCTACGACAGGGGCACTGAAGCTTTCTTT	CASSYDRGTEAFF	TRBJ1-1	TRBD1	few	TRBV6-5
TGTGCCAGCAGCTTAGCGTTAAATCAGCCCCAGCATTTT	CASSLALNQPQHF	TRBJ1-5	-	-	TRBV11-2
TGCAGTGCTAGAATGGGGGCGCAGGAGCCCCAGCATTTT	CSARMGAQEPQHF	TRBJ1-5	-	few	TRBV20-1
TGCAGTGCCTTGCGGGGGGGAGACCGCACAGATACGCAGTATTTT	CSALRGGDRTDTQYF	TRBJ2-3	TRBD2	few	TRBV20-1
TGCGCCAGCAGCTTGGAGGGCAGGAGCTCTGAAGCTTTCTTT	CASSLEGRSSEAFF	TRBJ1-1	-	-	TRBV5-1
TGTGCCTGGAGTGTACGTATGAATCAGCCCCAGCATTTT	CAWSVRMNQPQHF	TRBJ1-5	-	-	TRBV30
TGTGCCAGCAATACGGACGGGAACTATGGCTACACCTTC	CASNTDGNYGYTF	TRBJ1-2	-	-	TRBV12-3/TRBV12-4